These 6 T cell receptor beta chains were all obtained from the same sample, sequenced in a study of CD8 T cells in ankylosing spondylitis. No antigens are known for them. TCRdb re-called the 5' RACE reads through MiXCR, storing one row per CDR3 protein. Here the sample spans a few hundred thousand distinct CDR3 sequences, approximately 17% being singletons. Study observations and caveats: Apparently characteristic of ankylosing spondylitis blood was a TCR beta motif (eight highly homologous variants).

Sequenced input: blood, either unsorted or a sorted T cell fraction (not recorded which). The receptors come from a male donor with ankylosing spondylitis.

This clonotype was observed a few times. This chain links TRBV4-2 with TRBJ2-5; TRBD2 matches at 10 bases. The trim removed 0 bases at V and 5 bases at J, leaving 6 bases unmatched. CDR1 is LGHNA and CDR2 is YNFKEQ in the germline V gene. The CDR3 spans 16 residues. The CDR3 spells CASSQDSGGALETQYF. CDR3 DNA sequence: TGTGCCAGCAGCCAAGACAGCGGGGGGGCCTTGGAGACCCAGTACTTC.

The chain couples TRBV20-1 to TRBJ2-7, with 8 bases that match TRBD1. V dropped 3 bases and J dropped 2; count of bases not matched to a gene: 9. CDR1 and CDR2 (germline): DFQATT, SNEGSKA (reference sequence). The CDR3 contains 15 residues. The CDR3 DNA reads TGCAGTGCTAGTTCCCCGGGACAGGTTGCCTACGAGCAGTACTTC. Protein sequence: CSASSPGQVAYEQYF.

This clonotype was observed many times. V gene TRBV20-1 combines with J gene TRBJ2-1, with D tentatively TRBD2 (6 bases). Trimming left V 5 bases short and J 6 bases short, with 14 bases between. CDR1 is DFQATT, CDR2 SNEGSKA, per germline (reference sequence). The CDR3 length is 13 residues. The CDR3 region is CSAPNGRLNEQFF. DNA for the CDR3: TGCAGTGCTCCTAACGGGAGACTCAATGAGCAGTTCTTC.

This clonotype was counted at least ten times. This chain links TRBV2 with TRBJ1-2, with 10 bases matching TRBD1. This CDR3 is built from 16 residues. J was trimmed by 4 bases and V by 2 bases; bases with no gene match: 7. Germline lookup yields CDR1 SNHLY and CDR2 FYNNEI. The CDR3: CASSETLGTGAYGYTF. CDR3 DNA sequence: TGTGCCAGCAGTGAAACTTTGGGGACAGGGGCCTATGGCTACACCTTC.

This chain joins TRBV20-1 and TRBJ2-1, with TRBD2 matching over 13 bases. Germline loops: CDR1 DFQATT, CDR2 SNEGSKA (reference sequence). The CDR3 extends over 15 amino acids. After removal of 6 bases from V and 5 bases from J, the junction contained 7 bases not matched to a gene. CDR3 protein: CSARTSGRSHNEQFF. CDR3 DNA: TGCAGTGCCCGGACTAGCGGGAGATCACACAATGAGCAGTTCTTC.

This clonotype was counted only a few times. J is TRBJ2-1 and V is TRBV10-3; 11 bases match TRBD2. J lost 2 bases, V lost 0 bases, and 0 bases had no gene match. The CDR3 loop spans 16 amino acids. CDR1 and CDR2 (germline): ENHRY, SYGVKD. CDR3: CAISESGLAAYNEQFF. The DNA of the CDR3 is TGTGCCATCAGTGAGTCGGGACTAGCGGCCTACAATGAGCAGTTCTTC.